The clone carrying this T cell receptor (beta chain) was seen just once. The antigen is unknown. 60 Vbeta and 13 Jbeta primers were used in PCR. Produced via immunoSEQ multiplex PCR; TCRdb's table is partial and in-frame only. This table holds some 200,000 clones, roughly 77% found once. From germline, CDR1 is MNHEY and CDR2 SVGAGI. Trimming took 2 bases from V and 3 from J; bases not matched to a gene: 2. The CDR3 consists of 14 residues. The source of the sample is a study of cytomegalovirus exposure and HLA in healthy donors. Regarding the study as a whole: For TCR beta chains, V- and J-gene trimming was later linked to a missense DCLRE1C variant. The HLA-A and HLA-B alleles of most subjects were reportedly predicted accurately from TCR beta sequences. Several top significant clusters appeared, in a later analysis, to be linked to common viral pathogens.

The rearrangement links TRBV6-5 to TRBJ2-7, with TRBD1 identical over 9 bases. Sequenced material: PBMCs. The sequence was obtained from a male donor in good health and CMV-seropositive. CDR3 sequence (DNA): TGTGCCAGCAGTTACCGGGACAGGGTCTACGAGCAGTACTTC. Translating it yields CASSYRDRVYEQYF.